These 31 T cell receptor beta chains were sequenced from one sample in a study of shared clonotypes between healthy human individuals (dated by TCRdb to between 2020 and 2021). CD8 naive samples consisted of CD45RO-negative cells that were positively selected for CCR7, yielding a CD45RA+CCR7+ population without TemRA cells. The library was generated by the immunoSEQ multiplex PCR assay. TCRdb limited this immuneACCESS table to in-frame rearrangements with V and J called. A share of clones is missing; checked studies link under half to unresolved V genes, and the rest is unexplained. Recorded for this sample are millions of clones; 85% to 95% of them occurred a single time. The ten largest account for 1.1% of the sample. Sequencing was done on a sample of naive CD8+ T cells sorted from blood. This sample's cell subset or site label indicates: CD45RA+CCR7+. The receptors stem from a young man in good health.

The chain couples TRBV6-5 to TRBJ2-7, with 10 positions matching TRBD2. Per germline, CDR1 MNHEY and CDR2 SVGAGI. With V trimmed by 5 bases and J by 3 bases, 7 bases remained unmatched. CDR3 length: 15 residues. CDR3 sequence: CASSQQSGRGYEQYF. The CDR3 DNA is TGTGCCAGCAGTCAGCAGAGCGGGAGGGGCTACGAGCAGTACTTC.

The chain carries TRBV30 and TRBJ2-7; D is unclear. CDR1 is GTSNPN, CDR2 SVGIG, per germline (reference sequence). V shed 3 bases and J shed 1 base, with 10 bases lying between them. This CDR3 has 13 residues. The CDR3 DNA is TGTGCCTGGAGGTCGTCGGAGTCCTACGAGCAGTACTTC. The encoded protein is CAWRSSESYEQYF.

This clone was picked up many times. This CDR3 is also generated by other DNA sequences in the sample. The chain couples TRBV28 to TRBJ2-1, with 12 bases matching TRBD2. With 5 bases clipped from V and 5 bases from J, the junction kept 4 bases outside the gene matches. Per germline, CDR1 MDHEN and CDR2 SYDVKM. The CDR3 covers 15 residues. CDR3 bases: TGTGCCAGCAGTCTACTAGCGGGAGGTAACAATGAGCAGTTCTTC. Residues: CASSLLAGGNNEQFF.

The J gene is TRBJ2-4, the V gene TRBV15; a weak D match, TRBD1 (6 bases). From germline, CDR1 is LNHNV and CDR2 YYDKDF (reference sequence). CDR3 length: 16 residues. V was clipped by 0 bases and J by 6 bases, with 15 bases between them. CDR3 in amino acids: CATSREAGEFGNIQYF. DNA of the CDR3: TGTGCCACCAGCAGAGAGGCAGGGGAGTTTGGAAACATTCAGTACTTC.

V is TRBV10-3 and J is TRBJ2-1; D unclear. V lost 2 bases and J 0 bases, leaving 8 bases between the germline ends. Germline CDR1 reads ENHRY; CDR2 reads SYGVKD. The length of the CDR3 is 15 residues. DNA of the CDR3: TGTGCCATCAGTGAGGATGCGAGCTCCTACAATGAGCAGTTCTTC. Amino acid sequence: CAISEDASSYNEQFF.

This rearrangement joins TRBV4-3 to TRBJ2-2; D uncertain. Germline values: CDR1 LGHNA, CDR2 YSLEER. CDR3 length equals 15 residues. V was cut by 7 bases and J by 6 bases, with 18 bases left in between. The CDR3 bases are TGCGCCAGCACCCCTGGCCTATTCCCCGCCGGGGAGCTGTTTTTT. Amino acid sequence: CASTPGLFPAGELFF.

This chain uses TRBV5-6 with TRBJ2-5; 8 bases are a match to TRBD2. This CDR3 has 16 residues. V dropped 0 bases and J dropped 7; count of bases not matched to a gene: 11. Germline-derived CDR1 and CDR2 are SGHDT and YYEEEE. The CDR3 reads CASSLASGPLAATQYF. The DNA of the CDR3 is TGTGCCAGCAGCTTGGCTAGCGGGCCGCTTGCGGCGACCCAGTACTTC.

The V call is TRBV5-6, the J call TRBJ2-2; a possible D gene is TRBD2 (7 bases). The ends were cut back, 0 bases at V and 7 bases at J, with 13 bases in the middle. CDR3 length: 15 amino acids. Looked up from germline, CDR1 is SGHDT and CDR2 is YYEEEE. The CDR3 reads CASSLEQGRGGELFF. CDR3 DNA: TGTGCCAGCAGCTTGGAGCAGGGGAGGGGCGGGGAGCTGTTTTTT.

This CDR3 is CASSVGGIYGYTF. CDR3 sequence (DNA): TGTGCCAGCAGCGTAGGAGGGATCTATGGCTACACCTTC. The gene calls are TRBV9 and TRBJ1-2; D remains ambiguous. In germline, CDR1 is SGDLS, CDR2 YYNGEE. The CDR3 loop spans 13 amino acids. Trimming took 0 bases from V and 4 from J, leaving 7 bases between them.

The table lists this clone with a few counts. The sample has other DNA sequences that encode this CDR3 too. J is TRBJ2-7 and V is TRBV7-9; 9 bases are shared with TRBD1. The CDR3 sequence is 14 residues long. Losses at the gene ends were 1 base for V and 2 bases for J; bases not matched to a gene: 0. Germline V gene lookup returns CDR1 SEHNR and CDR2 FQNEAQ (reference sequence). The DNA of the CDR3 is TGTGCCAGCAGCTTAGGGACAGGGGCCTACGAGCAGTACTTC. Translation: CASSLGTGAYEQYF.

The chain uses TRBV7-6 and TRBJ2-5, with 7 bases fitting TRBD2. V lost 5 bases, J lost 2 bases, and 11 bases stayed unmatched. The CDR3 is 16 amino acids. Germline V CDR1 and CDR2: SGHVS, FNYEAQ. The CDR3 sequence is CASSTHPAGAQETQYF. For the CDR3, the DNA is TGTGCCAGCAGCACCCACCCTGCGGGAGCTCAAGAGACCCAGTACTTC.

The J gene is TRBJ1-2, the V gene TRBV4-1; D not certain. CDR1 and CDR2 (germline): MGHRA, YSYEKL. V was trimmed by 2 bases and J by 6 bases, leaving 4 bases between them. This CDR3 comprises 11 residues. The CDR3 loop is CASSQNDGYTF. CDR3 DNA: TGCGCCAGCAGCCAAAATGATGGCTACACCTTC.

This clone appeared once. The chain combines TRBV7-9 with TRBJ2-7; either TRBD1 or TRBD2 may supply D (5 bases each). CDR3 length: 13 amino acids. Between the trimmed V and J ends, which lost 1 base and 5 bases, there was a span of 9 bases. Per the germline V gene, CDR1 is SEHNR and CDR2 is FQNEAQ (reference sequence). This CDR3 reads CASSLVGVNEQYF. CDR3 bases: TGTGCCAGCAGCTTAGTGGGGGTAAACGAGCAGTACTTC.

The chain links TRBV7-9 to TRBJ1-1, with 7 bases matching TRBD1. Germline CDR1 SEHNR, CDR2 FQNEAQ (reference sequence). Unmatched junction bases numbered 17, after V lost 4 bases and J lost 3 bases. The CDR3 has 18 residues. The DNA of the CDR3 is TGTGCCAGCAGCTCGAAGCGAACAGGGGTAAGGGATGACACTGAAGCTTTCTTT. This sequence encodes CASSSKRTGVRDDTEAFF. The full variable domain, with the rest looked up from reference TRBV7-9 and TRBJ1-1, is DTGVSQNPRHKITKRGQNVTFRCDPISEHNRLYWYRQTLGQGPEFLTYFQNEAQLEKSRLLSDRFSAERPKGSFSTLEIQRTEQGDSAMYLCASSSKRTGVRDDTEAFFGQGTRLTVV.

This clone has a single count. The chain couples TRBV27 to TRBJ2-2; D gene ambiguous. With 3 bases removed from V and 3 bases from J, the gap between germline ends came to 8 bases. The CDR3 sequence is 14 residues long. Per germline, CDR1 MNHEY and CDR2 SMNVEV (reference sequence). The CDR3 nucleotides read TGTGCCAGCAGTTTTGGTCCGGACACCGGGGAGCTGTTTTTT. Translation gives CASSFGPDTGELFF.

The chain links TRBV6-5 to TRBJ1-2, with a weak D call TRBD1 (5 bases). CDR1 and CDR2 from the germline V gene are MNHEY and SVGAGI. The CDR3 length is 15 residues. V was pared by 7 bases and J by 5 bases, with 20 bases between. The CDR3 here is CASNPGNEGMYGYTF. Written as DNA, the CDR3 is TGTGCCAGCAATCCAGGGAACGAGGGGATGTATGGCTACACCTTC.

Turning to this clone: In the same sample, other DNA sequences code for this CDR3. The J gene is TRBJ2-3, the V gene TRBV28; the D gene is possibly TRBD1 (6 bases). Trimming pared 2 bases from V and 0 bases from J, leaving 6 bases between. This CDR3 contains 14 residues. The V gene's germline CDR1 is MDHEN and CDR2 SYDVKM. CDR3 bases: TGTGCCAGCAGTTTAACAGGGAGCACAGATACGCAGTATTTT. Its protein product is CASSLTGSTDTQYF.

The chain carries TRBV9 and TRBJ1-3, with 10 nucleotides matching TRBD1. This CDR3 comprises 17 residues. Per the germline V gene, CDR1 is SGDLS and CDR2 is YYNGEE. Trimming took 4 bases from V and 0 from J; bases not matched to a gene: 7. CDR3 region: CASSPRTGGDSGNTIYF. The CDR3 nucleotides read TGTGCCAGCAGCCCACGGACAGGGGGAGACTCTGGAAACACCATATATTTT. Together with reference TRBV9 and TRBJ1-3, the CDR3 gives the full variable domain: DSGVTQTPKHLITATGQRVTLRCSPRSGDLSVYWYQQSLDQGLQFLIQYYNGEERAKGNILERFSAQQFPDLHSELNLSSLELGDSALYFCASSPRTGGDSGNTIYFGEGSWLTVV.

The chain has TRBV10-3 and TRBJ2-1; D might be TRBD1 (5 bases). Germline CDR1 ENHRY, CDR2 SYGVKD. The CDR3 length is 13 residues. V was clipped by 6 bases and J by 5 bases, with 11 bases between them. Here the CDR3 DNA reads TGTGCCATCAGGAGAGACAGTAACAATGAGCAGTTCTTC. Protein: CAIRRDSNNEQFF.

The chain links TRBV6-5 to TRBJ1-5; 11 bases fit TRBD1. This CDR3 has 16 residues. V lost 2 bases to trimming and J lost 5 bases; unmatched junction nucleotides: 5. From germline, CDR1 is MNHEY and CDR2 SVGAGI. CDR3 bases: TGTGCCAGCAGTTACGGGACAGGGGGTGTGGATCAGCCCCAGCATTTT. Translation gives CASSYGTGGVDQPQHF.

For this clone: The same CDR3 is also encoded by other DNA sequences in this sample. The rearrangement links TRBV4-1 to TRBJ1-1, with 7 bases that match TRBD1. The J segment lost 0 bases and the V segment lost 4 bases, leaving 2 bases of the junction unmatched. The germline CDR1 and CDR2 sequences are MGHRA and YSYEKL. The CDR3 covers 14 residues. As DNA, the CDR3 is TGCGCCAGCAGCCTGCAGGGGGTGAACACTGAAGCTTTCTTT. This encodes CASSLQGVNTEAFF.

This clone was seen only once. Other nucleotide sequences in the sample specify the same CDR3. The rearrangement links TRBV9 to TRBJ2-7, with TRBD2 matching 10 bases. J gave up 0 bases and V 4 bases, and 1 base lay outside the gene matches. In germline, CDR1 is SGDLS, CDR2 YYNGEE. CDR3 length: 14 amino acids. CDR3 bases: TGTGCCAGCAGCCCTAGCGGGAGCTCCTACGAGCAGTACTTC. Its translation is CASSPSGSSYEQYF.

The J gene is TRBJ1-1, the V gene TRBV7-8; D possibly corresponds to TRBD1 (6 bases). Germline lookup yields CDR1 SGHVS and CDR2 FQNEAQ. CDR3 length equals 14 residues. The V gene lost 1 base and the J gene lost 6 bases, with 12 bases spanning the gap. The CDR3 reads CASSLEGVLSEAFF. CDR3 nucleotide sequence: TGTGCCAGCAGCTTAGAGGGGGTTTTGTCTGAAGCTTTCTTT.

Concerning this clone: This same CDR3 is encoded by further DNA sequences in the sample. The V and J genes are TRBV7-9 and TRBJ2-7, with TRBD2 matching 8 bases. The CDR3 covers 14 residues. The germline gives CDR1 SEHNR, CDR2 FQNEAQ (reference sequence). The ends lost 1 base at V and 3 bases at J; junction bases unmatched: 2. CDR3: CASSLVSGDYEQYF. The CDR3 coding sequence is TGTGCCAGCAGCTTAGTTAGCGGGGACTACGAGCAGTACTTC.

The chain combines TRBV7-2 with TRBJ1-1; perhaps TRBD1 as D (5 bases). Trimming took 1 base from V and 3 from J, leaving 9 bases between them. CDR1 SGHTA and CDR2 FQGNSA come from the germline V gene. The CDR3 runs to 14 residues. In DNA form, the CDR3 reads TGTGCCAGCAGCTTAGGGGTGGGGCACACTGAAGCTTTCTTT. It translates to CASSLGVGHTEAFF.

The table lists this clone with a few counts. Other DNA sequences from this sample encode an identical CDR3 as well. The V call is TRBV19, the J call TRBJ2-3, with a tentative D call TRBD1 (5 bases). V was shortened by 3 bases and J by 0 bases, with 7 bases between the two germline ends. The CDR3 is made up of 14 amino acids. From germline, CDR1 is LNHDA and CDR2 SQIVND (reference sequence). Written as DNA, the CDR3 is TGTGCCAGTAGTATCGACAGTAGCACAGATACGCAGTATTTT. It specifies CASSIDSSTDTQYF. The variable domain in full, with the rest retrieved from reference TRBV19 and TRBJ2-3, is DGGITQSPKYLFRKEGQNVTLSCEQNLNHDAMYWYRQDPGQGLRLIYYSQIVNDFQKGDIAEGYSVSREKKESFPLTVTSAQKNPTAFYLCASSIDSSTDTQYFGPGTRLTVL.

The CDR3: CAWTGERDTQYF. DNA for the CDR3: TGTGCCTGGACCGGGGAAAGGGATACGCAGTATTTT. The rearrangement links TRBV30 to TRBJ2-3; TRBD2 might be the D (5 bases). The V end lost 4 bases, the J end lost 6 bases, and 11 bases lay between the germline ends. CDR3 length: 12 residues. Germline V gene data show CDR1 as GTSNPN and CDR2 as SVGIG (reference sequence). Filled out from reference TRBV30 and TRBJ2-3, the complete variable domain reads SQTIHQWPATLVQPVGSPLSLECTVEGTSNPNLYWYRQAAGRGLQLLFYSVGIGQISSEVPQNLSASRPQDRQFILSSKKLLLSDSGFYLCAWTGERDTQYFGPGTRLTVL.

The chain has TRBV19 and TRBJ2-5; 7 bases are a match to TRBD1. This CDR3 spans 15 amino acids. Germline V CDR1 and CDR2: LNHDA, SQIVND (reference sequence). The trim removed 4 bases at V and 4 bases at J, leaving 9 bases unmatched. CDR3 in amino acids: CASSTYRGIGETQYF. The DNA for the CDR3 is TGTGCCAGTAGTACATACAGGGGAATCGGAGAGACCCAGTACTTC.

This sequence joins TRBV27 and TRBJ1-2; 7 bases map to TRBD1. The junction had 9 bases not matched to a gene; V was cut back by 10 bases and J by 4 bases. The germline V gene has CDR1 MNHEY and CDR2 SMNVEV (reference sequence). The CDR3 loop spans 13 amino acids. The CDR3, as DNA: TGTGCCACCCGGGGAGGGGGCATCTATGGCTACACCTTC. It translates to CATRGGGIYGYTF.

CDR3 residues: CASSESPVGQETQYF. CDR3 DNA: TGCGCCAGCAGCGAATCCCCCGTGGGCCAAGAGACCCAGTACTTC. The chain carries TRBV5-1 and TRBJ2-5; no clear D. The CDR3 loop spans 15 amino acids. V lost 4 bases to trimming and J lost 1 base, with 14 bases between them. CDR1 is SGHRS, CDR2 YFSETQ, per germline.

DNA of the CDR3: TGTGCCAGTAGTATCTCCGGGACAGGACCAAACTATGGCTACACCTTC. Protein sequence: CASSISGTGPNYGYTF. V usage is TRBV19 and J usage is TRBJ1-2, with 8 bases that match TRBD1. The ends lost 3 bases at V and 2 bases at J; junction bases unmatched: 8. This CDR3 is built from 16 residues. Germline CDR1 reads LNHDA; CDR2 reads SQIVND (reference sequence).